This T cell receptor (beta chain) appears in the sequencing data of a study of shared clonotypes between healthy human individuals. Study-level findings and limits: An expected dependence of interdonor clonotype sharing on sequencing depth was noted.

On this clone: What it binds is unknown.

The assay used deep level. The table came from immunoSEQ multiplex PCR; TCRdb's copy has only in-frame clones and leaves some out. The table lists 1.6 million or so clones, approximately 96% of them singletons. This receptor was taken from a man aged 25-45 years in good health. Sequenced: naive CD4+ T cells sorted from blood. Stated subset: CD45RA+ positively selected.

CDR3 residues: CASSPPRWDGYTF. For the CDR3, the DNA is TGTGCCAGCAGCCCCCCCAGGTGGGATGGCTACACCTTC. The chain employs TRBV6-6 and TRBJ1-2; D is unclear. CDR3 length equals 13 residues. CDR1 MNHNY and CDR2 SVGAGI come from the germline V gene (reference sequence). The ends were cut back, 6 bases at V and 6 bases at J, with 14 bases in the middle.